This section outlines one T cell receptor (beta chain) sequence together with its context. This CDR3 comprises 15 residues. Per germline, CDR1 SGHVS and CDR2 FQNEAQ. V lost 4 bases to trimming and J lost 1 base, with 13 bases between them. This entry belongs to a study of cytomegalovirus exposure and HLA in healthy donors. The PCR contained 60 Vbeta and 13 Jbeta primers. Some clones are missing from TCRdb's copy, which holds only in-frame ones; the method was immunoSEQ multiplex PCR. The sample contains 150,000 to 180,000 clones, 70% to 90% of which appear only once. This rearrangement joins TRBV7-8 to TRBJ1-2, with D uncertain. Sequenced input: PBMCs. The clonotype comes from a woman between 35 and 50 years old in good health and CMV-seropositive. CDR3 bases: TGTGCCAGCAGCTCCCGGGAAGACCTTAACTATGGCTACACCTTC. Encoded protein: CASSSREDLNYGYTF.